These T cell receptor beta chains were read from a single sample in a study of immune heterogeneity within non-small cell lung tumors. Using its own MiXCR run on the multiplex PCR reads, TCRdb lists one record per CDR3 protein. The sample consists of more than 9,500 distinct CDR3 sequences, roughly a third of them appearing once. The sequenced sample was lung tumor tissue. The source of these receptors is a man between 60 and 75 years old with non-small cell lung cancer. Each CDR3 is given without its conserved first and last residue. Fields, in order: V gene, clone size, J gene, CDR3 protein. For some rows the clone size is stated as once, few or many, or as a class when expanded; others skip it.

v_gene: TRBV4-3
abundance: many
j_gene: TRBJ1-1
CDR3aa: ASSQDSMNTEAF

v_gene: TRBV9
abundance: few
j_gene: TRBJ1-2
CDR3aa: ASSPFDRGGNYGYT

v_gene: TRBV24-1
abundance: medium-sized
j_gene: TRBJ2-3
CDR3aa: ATSVGAGVRPDTQY

v_gene: TRBV12-5
abundance: many
j_gene: TRBJ1-2
CDR3aa: ASGRGDYYGYT

v_gene: TRBV4-3
abundance: few
j_gene: TRBJ1-1
CDR3aa: ASSHGQGSTEAF

v_gene: TRBV7-9
abundance: NA
j_gene: TRBJ2-7
CDR3aa: ASSIWTGDSYEQY

v_gene: TRBV20-1
abundance: many
j_gene: TRBJ2-1
CDR3aa: SAGLADYNEQF

v_gene: TRBV15
abundance: many
j_gene: TRBJ2-2
CDR3aa: ATSRDPTGELF

v_gene: TRBV12-3/TRBV12-4
abundance: medium-sized
j_gene: TRBJ1-4
CDR3aa: ASTNDRSTNEKLF

v_gene: TRBV6-1
abundance: NA
j_gene: TRBJ2-7
CDR3aa: ASSESSGSSYEQY

v_gene: TRBV4-2
abundance: many
j_gene: TRBJ2-1
CDR3aa: ASSQQLAGVRNEQF

v_gene: TRBV3-1
abundance: many
j_gene: TRBJ2-3
CDR3aa: ASSQARTSGSFVY

v_gene: TRBV5-1
abundance: medium-sized
j_gene: TRBJ1-2
CDR3aa: ASSLGGQVEGYT

v_gene: TRBV28
abundance: once
j_gene: TRBJ2-7
CDR3aa: ASVPIGAYEQY

v_gene: TRBV15
abundance: NA
j_gene: TRBJ2-1
CDR3aa: ATSRDPLAGDNEQF

v_gene: TRBV5-1
abundance: medium-sized
j_gene: TRBJ2-7
CDR3aa: ASSLVGLSYEQY

v_gene: TRBV7-2
abundance: many
j_gene: TRBJ1-1
CDR3aa: ASSLLGGTEAF

v_gene: TRBV9
abundance: many
j_gene: TRBJ2-1
CDR3aa: ASSASGRGEQF

v_gene: TRBV24-1
abundance: many
j_gene: TRBJ2-3
CDR3aa: ATSDPSSGSLTDTQY

v_gene: TRBV7-2
abundance: many
j_gene: TRBJ2-7
CDR3aa: ASSGTYANEQY

v_gene: TRBV7-2
abundance: many
j_gene: TRBJ2-3
CDR3aa: ASSRGTYSTDTQY

v_gene: TRBV5-4
abundance: NA
j_gene: TRBJ1-1
CDR3aa: ASSLGQKDEAF

v_gene: TRBV4-3
abundance: many
j_gene: TRBJ2-1
CDR3aa: ASSQDRPPSSYNEQF

v_gene: TRBV7-6
abundance: many
j_gene: TRBJ2-7
CDR3aa: ASSLDTAHEQY

v_gene: TRBV2
abundance: NA
j_gene: TRBJ1-5
CDR3aa: ASSEARQLEQPQH

v_gene: TRBV18
abundance: many
j_gene: TRBJ2-1
CDR3aa: ASSPLSDYNEQF

v_gene: TRBV4-2
abundance: many
j_gene: TRBJ2-1
CDR3aa: ASSRDRGRNEQF

v_gene: TRBV4-1
abundance: many
j_gene: TRBJ2-7
CDR3aa: ASSQGSSGDYEQY

v_gene: TRBV12-3/TRBV12-4
abundance: NA
j_gene: TRBJ2-7
CDR3aa: ASSQTEGEEQY

v_gene: TRBV4-2
abundance: many
j_gene: TRBJ2-3
CDR3aa: ASSTGLAPSTDTQY

v_gene: TRBV20-1
abundance: medium-sized
j_gene: TRBJ2-7
CDR3aa: SAYTSARPYEQY

v_gene: TRBV5-1
abundance: many
j_gene: TRBJ1-1
CDR3aa: ASSLMGGTEAF

v_gene: TRBV30
abundance: many
j_gene: TRBJ2-7
CDR3aa: AWIPPGQGAYEQY